The rows below give T cell receptor beta chains drawn from one sample of a study of patients and donors after allogeneic stem cell transplantation. One entry per CDR3 protein, called by TCRdb with MiXCR from the RT-PCR reads. The sample includes approximately 200,000 distinct CDR3 sequences, roughly an eighth of them seen just once. Input material: blood, either unsorted or a sorted T cell fraction (not recorded which). These receptor sequences come from a human donor who was either an allogeneic HSCT recipient or a stem cell or donor lymphocyte infusion donor (not recorded which). It is not recorded whose cells these are; they may come from a transplant donor. CDR3s include the opening cysteine and the closing phenylalanine or tryptophan. A D gene is named only where the DNA matches it firmly. Size is stated for part of the rows, as once, few or many counts, or as a class when the clone is expanded.

d_gene: NA
j_gene: TRBJ1-2
v_gene: TRBV10-3
abundance: NA
CDR3aa: CAISRDAIGYGYTF
CDR3nt: TGTGCCATCAGCCGGGACGCTATCGGGTATGGCTACACCTTC

d_gene: NA
j_gene: TRBJ2-3
v_gene: TRBV9
abundance: NA
CDR3aa: CASSSRVTDTQYF
CDR3nt: TGTGCCAGCAGCTCCCGGGTTACAGATACGCAGTATTTT

d_gene: NA
j_gene: TRBJ1-5
v_gene: TRBV27
abundance: many
CDR3aa: CASSLRPPGDNQPQHF
CDR3nt: TGTGCCAGCAGCCTTAGGCCGCCCGGCGACAATCAGCCCCAGCATTTT

d_gene: TRBD2
j_gene: TRBJ2-3
v_gene: TRBV7-3
abundance: few
CDR3aa: CASSPRPRGGTDTQYF
CDR3nt: TGTGCCAGCAGCCCCCGTCCGCGGGGGGGCACAGATACGCAGTATTTT

d_gene: TRBD1
j_gene: TRBJ1-5
v_gene: TRBV20-1
abundance: NA
CDR3aa: CSALTGGDRAGPQHF
CDR3nt: TGCAGTGCCCTGACAGGGGGGGACCGCGCCGGGCCCCAGCATTTT

d_gene: NA
j_gene: TRBJ2-7
v_gene: TRBV27
abundance: few
CDR3aa: CASTPDAGLSEQYF
CDR3nt: TGTGCCAGCACCCCAGATGCGGGTCTTTCTGAGCAGTACTTC

d_gene: TRBD2
j_gene: TRBJ2-7
v_gene: TRBV14
abundance: NA
CDR3aa: CASSQGRLAGYEQYF
CDR3nt: TGTGCCAGCAGCCAAGGTAGGCTAGCGGGCTACGAGCAGTACTTC

d_gene: NA
j_gene: TRBJ1-6
v_gene: TRBV6-5
abundance: few
CDR3aa: CASSYRDPLGTPLHF
CDR3nt: TGTGCCAGCAGTTACCGGGACCCCCTGGGGACACCCCTCCACTTT

d_gene: TRBD2
j_gene: TRBJ2-3
v_gene: TRBV6-4
abundance: few
CDR3aa: CASSSGTSGYSTDTQYF
CDR3nt: TGTGCCAGCTCCTCCGGGACTAGCGGGTACAGCACAGATACGCAGTATTTT

d_gene: TRBD2
j_gene: TRBJ2-1
v_gene: TRBV24-1
abundance: many
CDR3aa: CATNAGTSGEQFF
CDR3nt: TGTGCCACCAACGCCGGGACTAGCGGAGAGCAGTTCTTC

d_gene: NA
j_gene: TRBJ1-1
v_gene: TRBV3-1
abundance: many
CDR3aa: CASSVRTGITEAFF
CDR3nt: TGTGCCAGCAGCGTCCGGACGGGGATCACTGAAGCTTTCTTT

d_gene: TRBD2
j_gene: TRBJ2-5
v_gene: TRBV5-1
abundance: few
CDR3aa: CASSLGGGREETQYF
CDR3nt: TGCGCCAGCAGCTTGGGGGGGGGACGAGAAGAGACCCAGTACTTC

d_gene: NA
j_gene: TRBJ2-7
v_gene: TRBV15
abundance: NA
CDR3aa: CATSKEVQYEQYF
CDR3nt: TGTGCCACCAGCAAGGAGGTACAATACGAGCAGTACTTC

d_gene: TRBD2
j_gene: TRBJ2-3
v_gene: TRBV5-1
abundance: NA
CDR3aa: CASSPAGGGDTDTQYF
CDR3nt: TGCGCCAGCAGCCCGGCCGGGGGGGGTGACACAGATACGCAGTATTTT

d_gene: TRBD2
j_gene: TRBJ2-3
v_gene: TRBV20-1
abundance: NA
CDR3aa: CSAGGLAGVTDTQYF
CDR3nt: TGCAGTGCTGGGGGACTAGCGGGCGTCACAGATACGCAGTATTTT

d_gene: NA
j_gene: TRBJ2-7
v_gene: TRBV6-2/TRBV6-3
abundance: NA
CDR3aa: CASSYLTGTWTYEQYF
CDR3nt: TGTGCCAGCAGTTACCTTACCGGGACCTGGACCTACGAGCAGTACTTC